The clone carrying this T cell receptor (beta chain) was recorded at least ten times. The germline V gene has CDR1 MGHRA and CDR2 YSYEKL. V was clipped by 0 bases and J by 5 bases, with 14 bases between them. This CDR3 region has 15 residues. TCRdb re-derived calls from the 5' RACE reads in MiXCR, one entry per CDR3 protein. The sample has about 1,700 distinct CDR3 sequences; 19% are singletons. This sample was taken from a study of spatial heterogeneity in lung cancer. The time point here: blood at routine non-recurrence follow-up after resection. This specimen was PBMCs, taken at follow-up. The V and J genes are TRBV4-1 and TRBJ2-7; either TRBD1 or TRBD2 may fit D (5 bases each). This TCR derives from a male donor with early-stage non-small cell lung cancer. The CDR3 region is CASSQDLRGADEQYF. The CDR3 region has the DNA TGCGCCAGCAGCCAAGACTTACGAGGGGCGGACGAGCAGTACTTC.